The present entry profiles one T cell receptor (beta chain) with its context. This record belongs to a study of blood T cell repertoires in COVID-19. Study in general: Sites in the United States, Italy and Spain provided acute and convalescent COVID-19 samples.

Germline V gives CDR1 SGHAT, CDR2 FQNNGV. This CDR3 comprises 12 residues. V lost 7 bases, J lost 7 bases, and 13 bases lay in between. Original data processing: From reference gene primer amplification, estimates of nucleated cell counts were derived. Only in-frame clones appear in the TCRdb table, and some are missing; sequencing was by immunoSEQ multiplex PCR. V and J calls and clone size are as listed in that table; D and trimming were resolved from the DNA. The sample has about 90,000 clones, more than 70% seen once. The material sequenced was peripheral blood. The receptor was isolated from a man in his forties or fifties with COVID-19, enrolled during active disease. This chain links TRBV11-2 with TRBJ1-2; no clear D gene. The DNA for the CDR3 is TGTGCCAGCACCAACGACTGGATTGGCTACACCTTC. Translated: CASTNDWIGYTF.